Shown below are 23 T cell receptor beta chains from a single sample sequenced in a study of synovial regulatory T cells in juvenile arthritis. This table comes from immunoSEQ multiplex PCR, and its TCRdb copy is limited to in-frame clones, with some not included. This sample's table has roughly 10,000 clones. Material for sequencing was Treg cells from blood. Subset specified: remaining (HLA-DR-negative) circulating blood Treg cells. The origin of the receptors is a donor younger than 30 with juvenile idiopathic arthritis.

The chain carries TRBV10-3 and TRBJ2-1. This CDR3 region has 15 residues. The protein alone is recorded here. Germline V gives CDR1 ENHRY, CDR2 SYGVKD. This chain's CDR3 is CAISDSPAAYNEQFF.

V usage is TRBV5-1 and J usage is TRBJ2-7. CDR1 is SGHRS, CDR2 YFSETQ, per germline. There are 16 residues in the CDR3. The entry carries no DNA sequence. The CDR3 sequence is CASSLVLGLPSYEQYF. The full variable domain, rest sourced from reference TRBV5-1 and TRBJ2-7, is KAGVTQTPRYLIKTRGQQVTLSCSPISGHRSVSWYQQTPGQGLQFLFEYFSETQRNKGNFPGRFSGRQFSNSRSEMNVSTLELGDSALYLCASSLVLGLPSYEQYFGPGTRLTVT.

The chain combines TRBV10-3 with TRBJ1-2; TCRdb designates TRBD1, a call that cannot be tested without DNA. Looked up from germline, CDR1 is ENHRY and CDR2 is SYGVKD. This CDR3 has 14 amino acids. A DNA sequence was not provided. CDR3: CAISDKGANYGYTF.

The chain carries TRBV6-6 and TRBJ2-7; TCRdb picks TRBD1, but there is no DNA to check that call. CDR1 is MNHNY, CDR2 SVGAGI, per germline (reference sequence). The CDR3 has 15 residues. Only the protein is available. The CDR3: CASSYSDSLGSEQYF.

V and J are TRBV18 and TRBJ2-1; the D call of TRBD2 rests on TCRdb alone, since no DNA is present to check it. This CDR3 comprises 12 residues. The protein alone is recorded here. In germline, CDR1 is KGHSH, CDR2 LQKENI. The CDR3 spells CASSPPAMEQFF.

The V and J genes are TRBV5-1 and TRBJ1-1. Germline V gene data show CDR1 as SGHRS and CDR2 as YFSETQ. This CDR3 spans 13 amino acids. The DNA is not on file. CDR3 protein: CASSLRPLDEAFF.

The CDR3: CASSLSGEAFF. This chain joins TRBV2 and TRBJ1-1; TCRdb names TRBD1, which stays unverified in the absence of DNA. The length of the CDR3 is 11 residues. There is no recorded DNA. Per the germline V gene, CDR1 is SNHLY and CDR2 is FYNNEI.

This chain connects TRBV10-3 to TRBJ1-1; the TRBD1 assignment by TCRdb is unverifiable without DNA. This CDR3 is 11 amino acids long. The record lacks a DNA sequence. Germline V CDR1 and CDR2: ENHRY, SYGVKD. This chain's CDR3 is CAIRGTAEAFF.

V is TRBV6-5 and J is TRBJ1-5. This CDR3 contains 15 residues. No DNA has been recorded. Per germline, CDR1 MNHEY and CDR2 SVGAGI. CDR3 protein: CASSEGPQGNQPQHF.

This chain uses TRBV4-3 with TRBJ1-5; TCRdb designates TRBD1, a call that cannot be tested without DNA. The CDR3 length is 13 residues. No DNA has been recorded. CDR1 and CDR2 from the germline V gene are LGHNA and YSLEER. The CDR3 sequence: CASSQDRNQPQHF.

This chain uses TRBV2 with TRBJ1-5; the TCRdb call, TRBD1, lacks DNA for checking. Per the germline V gene, CDR1 is SNHLY and CDR2 is FYNNEI. The CDR3 spans 13 residues. The protein alone is recorded here. CDR3 amino acids: CASSQDSNQPQHF.

In terms of frequency, this clone is medium-sized. The chain joins TRBV19 to TRBJ2-7; TCRdb's D call, TRBD2, is unchecked because there is no DNA. CDR1 is LNHDA, CDR2 SQIVND, per germline (reference sequence). The CDR3 runs 11 residues. No DNA accompanies this entry. The CDR3 reads CASSRGYEQYF.

The genes are TRBV5-1 and TRBJ2-7; TCRdb's assignment of TRBD1 cannot be checked, as there is no DNA. The CDR3 consists of 13 residues. Nucleotide data are not available. In germline, CDR1 is SGHRS, CDR2 YFSETQ. The CDR3 loop is CASSPVQGYEQYF.

This chain links TRBV19 with TRBJ2-2. Germline V gene data show CDR1 as LNHDA and CDR2 as SQIVND (reference sequence). The CDR3 is 16 residues long. This entry has no DNA. CDR3 in amino acids: CASMGPLRGSTGELFF. Supplemented by reference TRBV19 and TRBJ2-2, the full variable domain reads DGGITQSPKYLFRKEGQNVTLSCEQNLNHDAMYWYRQDPGQGLRLIYYSQIVNDFQKGDIAEGYSVSREKKESFPLTVTSAQKNPTAFYLCASMGPLRGSTGELFFGEGSRLTVL.

The chain recombines TRBV19 with TRBJ2-1; TCRdb lists TRBD1, though no DNA is available to test this call. This CDR3 is built from 13 residues. Only the protein is available. Germline V gene sequence: CDR1 LNHDA, CDR2 SQIVND (reference sequence). This CDR3 is CASSIGPDRGQFF.

The gene calls are TRBV18 and TRBJ1-2. The CDR3 consists of 16 residues. DNA for this receptor is not on file. CDR1 and CDR2 from the germline V gene are KGHSH and LQKENI. CDR3 sequence: CASSLNGRPESVGYTF.

The chain combines TRBV5-4 with TRBJ1-2; absent DNA, TCRdb's TRBD1 call cannot be checked. The germline V gene has CDR1 SGHNT and CDR2 YYREEE (reference sequence). There are 13 residues in the CDR3. Only the protein is on record. CDR3 residues: CASSSGQDYGYTF.

V gene TRBV6-1 combines with J gene TRBJ2-7; TCRdb gives TRBD2 as the D gene, but with no DNA this cannot be confirmed. The germline CDR1 and CDR2 sequences are MNHNS and SASEGT. CDR3 length: 13 amino acids. DNA was not recorded. CDR3 in amino acids: CAGAGQTTYEQYF.

The J gene is TRBJ1-1, the V gene TRBV18. Germline assignment: CDR1 KGHSH and CDR2 LQKENI. This CDR3 spans 14 amino acids. Only the protein is on record. CDR3 sequence: CASSPRDGDTEAFF.

The rearrangement joins TRBV4-1 to TRBJ2-5. Germline V gene data show CDR1 as MGHRA and CDR2 as YSYEKL. The CDR3 runs to 14 residues. No DNA has been recorded. The chain's CDR3 is CASSQGFADGTQYF.

This chain joins TRBV5-5 and TRBJ2-3; TCRdb's assignment of TRBD1 cannot be checked, as there is no DNA. CDR1 SGHKS and CDR2 YYEKEE come from the germline V gene (reference sequence). The length of the CDR3 is 14 residues. The DNA is unrecorded. CDR3 sequence: CASSLSGFPDTQYF. Looking up the rest from reference TRBV5-5 and TRBJ2-3 gives the full variable domain: DAGVTQSPTHLIKTRGQQVTLRCSPISGHKSVSWYQQVLGQGPQFIFQYYEKEERGRGNFPDRFSARQFPNYSSELNVNALLLGDSALYLCASSLSGFPDTQYFGPGTRLTVL.

In terms of frequency, this clone is medium-sized. The chain recombines TRBV18 with TRBJ1-3. Germline V gene sequence: CDR1 KGHSH, CDR2 LQKENI. The CDR3 covers 15 residues. Nucleotide data are not available. This chain's CDR3 is CASSPGPQSGNTIYF.

The chain has TRBV5-4 and TRBJ1-3; the TCRdb D gene call, TRBD1, has no DNA to confirm it. The CDR3 covers 13 residues. No DNA is listed. Germline CDR1 reads SGHNT; CDR2 reads YYREEE (reference sequence). The CDR3 here is CASSLHSGNTIYF. The entire variable domain, with the rest obtained from reference TRBV5-4 and TRBJ1-3, is as follows: ETGVTQSPTHLIKTRGQQVTLRCSSQSGHNTVSWYQQALGQGPQFIFQYYREEENGRGNFPPRFSGLQFPNYSSELNVNALELDDSALYLCASSLHSGNTIYFGEGSWLTVV.